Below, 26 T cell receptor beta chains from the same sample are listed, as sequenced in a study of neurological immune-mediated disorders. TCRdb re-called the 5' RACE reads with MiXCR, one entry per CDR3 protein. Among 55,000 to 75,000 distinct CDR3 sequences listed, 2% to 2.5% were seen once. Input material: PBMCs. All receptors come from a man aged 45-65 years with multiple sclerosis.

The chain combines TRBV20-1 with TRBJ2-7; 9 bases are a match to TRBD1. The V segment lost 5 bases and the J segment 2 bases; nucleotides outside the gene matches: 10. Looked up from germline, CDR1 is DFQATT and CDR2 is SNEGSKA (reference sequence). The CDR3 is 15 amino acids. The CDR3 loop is CSASFTGGGTYEQYF. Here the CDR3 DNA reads TGCAGTGCTTCTTTTACAGGGGGCGGGACCTACGAGCAGTACTTC.

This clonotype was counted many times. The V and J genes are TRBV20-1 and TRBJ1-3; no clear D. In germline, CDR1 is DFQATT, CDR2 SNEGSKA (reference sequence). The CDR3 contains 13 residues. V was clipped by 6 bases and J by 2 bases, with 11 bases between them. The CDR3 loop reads CSASHWAGNTIYF. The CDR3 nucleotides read TGCAGTGCATCTCATTGGGCTGGAAACACCATATATTTT.

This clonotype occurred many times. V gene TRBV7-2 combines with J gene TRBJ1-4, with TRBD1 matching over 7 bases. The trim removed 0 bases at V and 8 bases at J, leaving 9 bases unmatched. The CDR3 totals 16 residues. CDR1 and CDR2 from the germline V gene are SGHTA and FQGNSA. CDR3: CASSLALRQGGEKLFF. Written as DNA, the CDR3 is TGTGCCAGCAGCTTAGCCTTGAGACAGGGTGGGGAAAAACTGTTTTTT.

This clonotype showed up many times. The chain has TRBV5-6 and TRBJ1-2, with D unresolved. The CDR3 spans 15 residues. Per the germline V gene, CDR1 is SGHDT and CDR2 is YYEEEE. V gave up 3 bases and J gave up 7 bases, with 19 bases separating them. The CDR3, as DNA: TGTGCCAGCAGCTCCGACATCGCTGGTTTGGGTGGCTACACCTTC. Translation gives CASSSDIAGLGGYTF.

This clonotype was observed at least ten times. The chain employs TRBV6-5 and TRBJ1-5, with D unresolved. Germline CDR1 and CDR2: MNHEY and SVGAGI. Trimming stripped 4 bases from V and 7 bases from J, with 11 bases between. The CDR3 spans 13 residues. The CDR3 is CASSLAAWQPQHF. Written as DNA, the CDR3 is TGTGCCAGCAGTTTGGCGGCTTGGCAGCCCCAGCATTTT.

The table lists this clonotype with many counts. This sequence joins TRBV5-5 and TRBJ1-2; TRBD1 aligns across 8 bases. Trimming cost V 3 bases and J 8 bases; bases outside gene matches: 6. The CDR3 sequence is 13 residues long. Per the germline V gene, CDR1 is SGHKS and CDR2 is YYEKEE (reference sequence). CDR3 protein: CASSYAGGAGYTF. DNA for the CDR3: TGTGCCAGCAGCTATGCAGGGGGCGCAGGCTACACCTTC.

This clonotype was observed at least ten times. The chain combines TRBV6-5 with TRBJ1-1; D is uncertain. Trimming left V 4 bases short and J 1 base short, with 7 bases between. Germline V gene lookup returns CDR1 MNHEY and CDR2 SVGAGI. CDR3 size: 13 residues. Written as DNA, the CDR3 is TGTGCCAGCAGTTTGACGAGGAACACTGAAGCTTTCTTT. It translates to CASSLTRNTEAFF.

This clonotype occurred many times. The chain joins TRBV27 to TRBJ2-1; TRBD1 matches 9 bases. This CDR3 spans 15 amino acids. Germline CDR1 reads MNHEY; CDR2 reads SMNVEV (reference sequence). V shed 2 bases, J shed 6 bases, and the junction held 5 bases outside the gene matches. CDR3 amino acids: CASSLGTGRINEQFF. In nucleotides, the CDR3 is TGTGCCAGCAGTTTAGGGACAGGGAGAATCAATGAGCAGTTCTTC.

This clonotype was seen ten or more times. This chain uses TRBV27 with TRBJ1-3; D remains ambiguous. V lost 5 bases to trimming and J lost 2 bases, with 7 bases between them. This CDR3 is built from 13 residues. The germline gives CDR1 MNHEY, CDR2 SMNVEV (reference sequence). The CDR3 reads CASSPQPGNTIYF. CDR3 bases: TGTGCCAGCAGTCCACAGCCTGGAAACACCATATATTTT.

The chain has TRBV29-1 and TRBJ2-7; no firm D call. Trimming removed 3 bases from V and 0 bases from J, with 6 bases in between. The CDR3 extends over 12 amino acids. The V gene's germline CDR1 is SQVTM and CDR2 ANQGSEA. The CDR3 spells CSVEGISYEQYF. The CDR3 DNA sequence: TGCAGCGTTGAGGGCATCTCCTACGAGCAGTACTTC.

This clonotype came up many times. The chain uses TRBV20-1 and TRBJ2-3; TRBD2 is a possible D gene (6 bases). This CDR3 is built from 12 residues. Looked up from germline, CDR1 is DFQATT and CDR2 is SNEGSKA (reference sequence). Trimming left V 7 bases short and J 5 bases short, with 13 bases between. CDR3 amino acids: CSGMVGGDTQYF. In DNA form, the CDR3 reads TGCAGTGGCATGGTGGGGGGAGATACGCAGTATTTT.

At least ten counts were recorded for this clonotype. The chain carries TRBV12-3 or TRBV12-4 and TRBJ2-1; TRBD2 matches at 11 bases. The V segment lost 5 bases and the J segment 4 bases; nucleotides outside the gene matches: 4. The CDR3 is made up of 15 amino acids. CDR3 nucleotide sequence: TGTGCCAGCAGTCCTCGACTAGCGGGGTACAATGAGCAGTTCTTC. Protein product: CASSPRLAGYNEQFF.

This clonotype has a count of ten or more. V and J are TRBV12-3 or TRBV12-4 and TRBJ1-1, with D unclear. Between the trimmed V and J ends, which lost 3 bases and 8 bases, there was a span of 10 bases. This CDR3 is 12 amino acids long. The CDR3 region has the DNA TGTGCCAGCAGTTTGTCCCAGGCCGAAGCTTTCTTT. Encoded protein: CASSLSQAEAFF.

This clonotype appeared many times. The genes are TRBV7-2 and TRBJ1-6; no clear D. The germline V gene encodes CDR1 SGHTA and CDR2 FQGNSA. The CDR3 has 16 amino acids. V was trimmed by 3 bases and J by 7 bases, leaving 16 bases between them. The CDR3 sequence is CASSFLPERPNSPLHF. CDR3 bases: TGTGCCAGCAGCTTTCTTCCGGAACGACCAAATTCACCCCTCCACTTT.

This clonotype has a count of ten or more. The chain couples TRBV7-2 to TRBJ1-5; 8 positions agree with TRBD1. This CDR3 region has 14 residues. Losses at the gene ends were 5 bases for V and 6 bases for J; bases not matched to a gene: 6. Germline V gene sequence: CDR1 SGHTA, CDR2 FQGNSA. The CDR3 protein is CASSKDRVGQPQHF. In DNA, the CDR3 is TGTGCCAGCAGCAAGGACAGGGTTGGTCAGCCCCAGCATTTT.

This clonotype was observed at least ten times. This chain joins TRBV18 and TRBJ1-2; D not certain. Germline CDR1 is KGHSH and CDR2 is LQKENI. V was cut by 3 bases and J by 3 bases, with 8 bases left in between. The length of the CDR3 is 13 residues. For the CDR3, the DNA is TGTGCCAGCTCACCCGGGGAGGACTATGGCTACACCTTC. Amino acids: CASSPGEDYGYTF.

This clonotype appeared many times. DNA for the CDR3: TGTGCCAGCAGCTTAGTGTTCACTGAAGCTTTCTTT. Translation: CASSLVFTEAFF. V gene TRBV11-2 combines with J gene TRBJ1-1; D gene ambiguous. Germline CDR1 is SGHAT and CDR2 is FQNNGV. The CDR3 contains 12 residues. V lost 1 base and J 4 bases, leaving 4 bases between the germline ends.

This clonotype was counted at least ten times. CDR3 in amino acids: CASSLRATGHNEQFF. CDR3 bases: TGTGCCAGCAGTTTAAGGGCGACAGGCCACAATGAGCAGTTCTTC. The chain uses TRBV7-2 and TRBJ2-1, with a tentative D call TRBD1 (6 bases). The V end lost 6 bases, the J end lost 5 bases, and 17 bases lay between the germline ends. This CDR3 region has 15 residues. Germline V lookup: CDR1 SGHTA, CDR2 FQGNSA.

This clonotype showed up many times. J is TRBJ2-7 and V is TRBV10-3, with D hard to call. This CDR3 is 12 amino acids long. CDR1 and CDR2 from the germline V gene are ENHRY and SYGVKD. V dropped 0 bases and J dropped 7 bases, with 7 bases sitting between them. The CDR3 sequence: CAISESSWEQYF. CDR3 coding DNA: TGTGCCATCAGTGAGTCGTCCTGGGAGCAGTACTTC.

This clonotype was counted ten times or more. This CDR3 reads CASSSPHPNTEAFF. The CDR3 DNA reads TGTGCCAGCAGTTCCCCACACCCGAACACTGAAGCTTTCTTT. The chain has TRBV28 and TRBJ1-1; D uncertain. The CDR3 spans 14 residues. In germline, CDR1 is MDHEN, CDR2 SYDVKM. Trimming cost V 4 bases and J 1 base, with 10 bases left between them.

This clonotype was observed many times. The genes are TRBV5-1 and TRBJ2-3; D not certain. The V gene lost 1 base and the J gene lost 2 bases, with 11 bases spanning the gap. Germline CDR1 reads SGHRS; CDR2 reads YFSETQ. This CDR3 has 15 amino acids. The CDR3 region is CASSLLGQPTDTQYF. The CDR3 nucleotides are TGCGCCAGCAGCTTGCTTGGCCAGCCCACAGATACGCAGTATTTT.

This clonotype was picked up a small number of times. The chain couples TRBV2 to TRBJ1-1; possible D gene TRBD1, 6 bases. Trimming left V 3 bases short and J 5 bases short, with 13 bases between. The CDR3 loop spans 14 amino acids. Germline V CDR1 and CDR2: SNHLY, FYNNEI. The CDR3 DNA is TGTGCCAGCAGTGAGTATACAGGGCCAACTGAAGCTTTCTTT. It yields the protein CASSEYTGPTEAFF.

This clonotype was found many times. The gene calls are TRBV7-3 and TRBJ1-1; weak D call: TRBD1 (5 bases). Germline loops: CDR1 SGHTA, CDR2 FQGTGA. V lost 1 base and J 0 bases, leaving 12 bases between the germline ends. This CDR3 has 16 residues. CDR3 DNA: TGTGCCAGCAGCTTAAACCCAGGGATCATGAACACTGAAGCTTTCTTT. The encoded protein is CASSLNPGIMNTEAFF.

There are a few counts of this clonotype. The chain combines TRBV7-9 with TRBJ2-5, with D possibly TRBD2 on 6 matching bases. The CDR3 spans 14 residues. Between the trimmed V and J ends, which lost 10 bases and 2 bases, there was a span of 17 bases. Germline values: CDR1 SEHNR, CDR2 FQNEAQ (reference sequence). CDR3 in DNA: TGTGCCATTCCGCTGGGGGGTTTACAAGAGACCCAGTACTTC. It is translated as CAIPLGGLQETQYF.

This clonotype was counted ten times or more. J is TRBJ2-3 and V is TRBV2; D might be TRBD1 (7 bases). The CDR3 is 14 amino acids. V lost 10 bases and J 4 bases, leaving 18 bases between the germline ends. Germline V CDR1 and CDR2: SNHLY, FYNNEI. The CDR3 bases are TGTGCCAAGGAGGGACAGTCCGAGGCAGATACGCAGTATTTT. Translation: CAKEGQSEADTQYF.

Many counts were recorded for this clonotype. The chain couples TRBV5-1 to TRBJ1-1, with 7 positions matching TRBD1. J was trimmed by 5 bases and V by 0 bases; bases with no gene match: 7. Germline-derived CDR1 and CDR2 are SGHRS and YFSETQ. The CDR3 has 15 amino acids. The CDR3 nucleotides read TGCGCCAGCAGCTTGGCTTGGACAGGAGGGACTGAAGCTTTCTTT. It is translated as CASSLAWTGGTEAFF.